This TCR beta chain was found in a study of CD8 T cells in Susac syndrome. Germline V CDR1 and CDR2: MNHEY, SMNVEV (reference sequence). Between the trimmed V and J ends, which lost 7 bases and 5 bases, there was a span of 16 bases. The CDR3 is made up of 14 amino acids. An amount of RNA that ranged from roughly 0.45 to 1 ug was reverse transcribed with random hexamers. TCRdb re-analysed the immunoSEQ multiplex PCR reads in MiXCR, keeping a single row per CDR3 protein. The data contain 330,000 or so distinct CDR3 sequences, about 88% of them seen just once; the ten biggest clones take up around 0.18%.

The sequenced sample was CD8+ T cells from PBMCs. This TCR came from a human donor with multiple sclerosis. The chain uses TRBV27 and TRBJ2-3, with D perhaps assigned TRBD1 or TRBD2 (5 bases each). This CDR3 reads CASTHQGSGDTQYF. The CDR3 region has the DNA TGTGCCAGCACCCACCAGGGAAGCGGAGATACGCAGTATTTT.